Listed below are T cell receptor beta chains from one sample, sequenced in a study of CD8+CD57+ T cells in acquired aplastic anemia. MiXCR, run by TCRdb on the reads, gives a single entry per CDR3 protein. Seen here are a few hundred thousand distinct CDR3 sequences, roughly 45% observed once, and the top ten hold 15% to 20%. The sequenced material came from sorted CD4+, CD8+, or CD8+CD57+ T cells (not recorded which) from PBMCs. The receptors come from a human donor with aplastic anemia. CDR3s include the opening cysteine and the closing phenylalanine or tryptophan. Each record gives: clone size, J gene, V gene, D gene, CDR3 protein, CDR3 DNA. A D gene is named only where the DNA matches it firmly. A row's size may be missing; if present it is once, few, many or a size class.

- | TRBJ2-7 | TRBV5-1 | TRBD1 | CASSLQGVPYEQYF | TGCGCCAGCAGCTTGCAGGGGGTACCCTACGAGCAGTACTTC
many | TRBJ2-7 | TRBV3-1 | - | CASSQLNEQYF | TGTGCCAGCAGCCAACTCAACGAGCAGTACTTC
many | TRBJ1-1 | TRBV6-6 | TRBD1 | CASRPRDRGGTEAFF | TGTGCCAGCAGGCCGAGGGACAGGGGAGGAACTGAAGCTTTCTTT
many | TRBJ1-2 | TRBV13 | - | CASRKTGTASFYTF | TGTGCCAGCAGGAAAACCGGGACCGCGTCCTTCTACACCTTC
- | TRBJ1-4 | TRBV2 | - | CASTRTAGHEKLFF | TGTGCCAGCACTCGGACGGCGGGCCATGAAAAACTGTTTTTT
- | TRBJ2-3 | TRBV14 | TRBD1 | CASSRTTGASTDTQYF | TGTGCCAGCAGCCGCACGACAGGGGCTAGCACAGATACGCAGTATTTT
- | TRBJ1-5 | TRBV15 | - | CATSPPGTSNQPQHF | TGTGCCACCAGCCCACCCGGGACTAGCAATCAGCCCCAGCATTTT
- | TRBJ1-6 | TRBV25-1 | - | CASSEVSGESPLHF | TGTGCCAGCAGTGAAGTGTCAGGGGAATCACCCCTCCACTTT
many | TRBJ2-2 | TRBV3-1 | - | CASTLGTTGELFF | TGTGCCAGCACCCTTGGGACAACCGGGGAGCTGTTTTTT
- | TRBJ1-5 | TRBV6-5 | TRBD1 | CASSSGQVCNQPQHF | TGTGCCAGCAGTTCCGGACAGGTATGCAATCAGCCCCAGCATTTT
- | TRBJ1-3 | TRBV14 | - | CASSQKASGNTIYF | TGTGCCAGCAGCCAAAAAGCCTCTGGAAACACCATATATTTT
- | TRBJ1-6 | TRBV9 | - | CASSVGQGASPLHF | -
- | TRBJ2-7 | TRBV11-2 | - | CASRYPGRGSYEQYF | TGTGCCAGCAGATATCCGGGACGTGGGTCCTACGAGCAGTACTTC
- | TRBJ1-1 | TRBV2 | TRBD1 | CASNQQGRDTEAFF | TGTGCCAGCAACCAACAGGGGCGGGACACTGAAGCTTTCTTT
- | TRBJ2-5 | TRBV7-3 | - | CASSLTGRAQETQYF | TGTGCCAGCAGCTTAACGGGAAGGGCACAAGAGACCCAGTACTTC
few | TRBJ2-7 | TRBV25-1 | TRBD1 | CASIGGQFYEQYF | TGTGCCAGCATTGGGGGACAGTTCTACGAGCAGTACTTC
once | TRBJ1-6 | TRBV7-2 | TRBD1 | CASSSPDRGASPLHF | TGTGCCAGCAGCTCGCCGGACAGGGGAGCCTCACCCCTCCACTTT
many | TRBJ2-1 | TRBV20-1 | TRBD2 | CSASTILAGGHNEQFF | TGCAGTGCTAGTACTATTCTAGCGGGGGGGCATAATGAGCAGTTCTTC
many | TRBJ1-4 | TRBV5-1 | TRBD1 | CASSLGPGQANEKLFF | TGCGCCAGCAGCTTGGGGCCGGGACAGGCTAATGAAAAACTGTTTTTT
many | TRBJ1-1 | TRBV6-5 | TRBD1 | CASSHRQGNTEAFF | TGTGCCAGCAGCCATAGACAGGGGAACACTGAAGCTTTCTTT
once | TRBJ2-7 | TRBV15 | - | CATSRDFLRDRDEQYF | TGTGCCACCAGCAGAGATTTCCTCAGGGATCGCGACGAGCAGTACTTC
many | TRBJ2-7 | TRBV11-2 | - | CASSPTEGGGEQYF | TGTGCCAGCAGCCCGACGGAAGGTGGAGGCGAGCAGTACTTC
- | TRBJ2-5 | TRBV19 | TRBD1 | CASTSRPYGQDF | TGTGCCAGTACCTCGCGGCCATATGGACAGGACTTC
many | TRBJ1-5 | TRBV6-1 | - | CASSTLNRESNQPQHF | TGTGCCAGCAGCACTCTCAACAGGGAAAGCAATCAGCCCCAGCATTTT
once | TRBJ1-1 | TRBV7-8 | TRBD1 | CASSLYRGSGLNTEAFF | TGTGCCAGCAGCCTTTACAGGGGTTCAGGGTTGAACACTGAAGCTTTCTTT
- | TRBJ1-1 | TRBV10-3 | TRBD1 | CAISAPGEGAGGAFF | TGTGCCATCAGTGCGCCAGGAGAGGGGGCAGGGGGAGCTTTCTTT
once | TRBJ1-1 | TRBV19 | - | CASSKGGMNTEAFF | TGTGCCAGTAGTAAAGGAGGGATGAACACTGAAGCTTTCTTT
- | TRBJ2-3 | TRBV7-9 | TRBD2 | CASSLGLAGGRNTQYF | TGTGCCAGCAGCCTCGGACTAGCGGGGGGGCGGAATACGCAGTATTTT
- | TRBJ2-7 | TRBV5-1 | TRBD2 | CASSFVTSGGYEQYF | TGCGCCAGCAGCTTTGTGACTAGCGGGGGTTACGAGCAGTACTTC
many | TRBJ1-5 | TRBV2 | - | CASSAETRQPQHF | TGTGCCAGCAGTGCGGAGACAAGACAGCCCCAGCATTTT
many | TRBJ2-7 | TRBV12-3/TRBV12-4 | - | CASSSHYEQYF | TGTGCCAGCAGTAGTCACTACGAGCAGTACTTC
many | TRBJ1-4 | TRBV5-1 | - | CASSPRTDGEKLFF | TGCGCCAGCAGCCCCCGAACAGATGGTGAAAAACTGTTTTTT
many | TRBJ2-5 | TRBV4-1 | - | CASSPGEGMGSETQYF | TGCGCCAGCAGCCCTGGTGAGGGCATGGGTTCGGAGACCCAGTACTTC
- | TRBJ2-1 | TRBV5-1 | TRBD1 | CASSLVGTGSYNEQFF | TGCGCCAGCAGCTTGGTTGGGACAGGGTCCTACAATGAGCAGTTCTTC
many | TRBJ2-3 | TRBV29-1 | - | CSVAQDRDTQYF | TGCAGCGTTGCCCAGGACAGAGATACGCAGTATTTT
- | TRBJ2-4 | TRBV20-1 | - | CSAPRGRGPAKSIQYF | TGCAGTGCTCCCAGGGGGCGGGGGCCAGCCAAAAGCATTCAGTACTTC
many | TRBJ2-7 | TRBV11-3 | - | CASSITGYEQYF | TGTGCCAGCAGCATCACAGGGTACGAGCAGTACTTC
- | TRBJ2-1 | TRBV10-3 | TRBD2 | CASSLGLAGGPSYNEQFF | TGTGCCAGCAGCCTAGGACTAGCGGGGGGCCCATCCTACAATGAGCAGTTCTTC
few | TRBJ1-2 | TRBV10-3 | - | CAISEDVTVDYGYTF | TGTGCCATCAGTGAAGACGTGACAGTTGACTATGGCTACACCTTC
few | TRBJ1-2 | TRBV7-9 | TRBD1 | CASSPGQGVTYGYTF | TGTGCCAGCAGCCCGGGACAGGGGGTGACCTATGGCTACACCTTC
- | TRBJ2-7 | TRBV7-3 | TRBD1 | CASSATGTGTYEQYF | TGTGCCAGCAGCGCGACCGGGACAGGGACCTACGAGCAGTACTTC
- | TRBJ1-2 | TRBV20-1 | TRBD1 | CSASAGGRYGYTF | TGCAGTGCTAGCGCAGGGGGGCGCTATGGCTACACCTTC
- | TRBJ1-6 | TRBV5-1 | TRBD1 | CASSPKKGQGVDSPLHF | TGTGCCAGCAGCCCGAAGAAGGGACAGGGTGTTGATTCACCCCTCCACTTT
few | TRBJ2-3 | TRBV12-3/TRBV12-4 | - | CASSPRGTSTDAQYF | TGTGCCAGCAGCCCTAGGGGCACTAGCACAGATGCGCAGTATTTT
- | TRBJ2-5 | TRBV28 | - | CASTEQGGGETQYF | TGTGCCAGCACGGAACAGGGTGGTGGAGAGACCCAGTACTTC
- | TRBJ1-1 | TRBV6-1 | - | CASSVSGGDTEAFF | TGTGCCAGCAGTGTCAGTGGGGGGGACACTGAAGCTTTCTTT
- | TRBJ1-1 | TRBV18 | - | CASSPREPGLELLGTEAFF | TGTGCCAGCTCACCGAGAGAACCCGGGCTAGAGCTTTTAGGGACTGAAGCTTTCTTT
- | TRBJ2-1 | TRBV15 | - | CATSRDVPRGGSNEQFF | TGTGCCACCAGCAGAGATGTCCCCAGGGGAGGGAGCAATGAGCAGTTCTTC
many | TRBJ2-7 | TRBV18 | TRBD1 | CASSPRQGTYEQYF | TGTGCCAGCTCACCCCGACAGGGAACCTACGAGCAGTACTTC
many | TRBJ1-1 | TRBV3-1 | - | CASSQRQVGTEAFF | TGTGCCAGCAGCCAAAGACAGGTTGGCACTGAAGCTTTCTTT
- | TRBJ1-1 | TRBV20-1 | - | CSATGTTNTEAFF | TGCAGTGCCACCGGGACAACGAACACTGAAGCTTTCTTT